This T cell receptor (beta chain) was identified during a study of T cell changes during pregnancy in multiple sclerosis. J gave up 2 bases and V 0 bases, and 4 bases lay outside the gene matches. Germline assignment: CDR1 SGDLS and CDR2 YYNGEE. The CDR3 is made up of 15 amino acids. Clones were sequenced by immunoSEQ multiplex PCR, and TCRdb holds only the in-frame ones, with some missing. The table has 70,000 to 95,000 clones, 93% seen once. The origin of this receptor is a female donor with multiple sclerosis, enrolled in a pregnancy study. This specimen consisted of peripheral blood, obtained in the second trimester of pregnancy. The chain is built from TRBV9 and TRBJ2-7, with 8 positions matching TRBD2. The CDR3 protein is CASSVVPGGPYEQYF. For the CDR3, the DNA is TGTGCCAGCAGCGTAGTCCCGGGGGGGCCCTACGAGCAGTACTTC. Combining the CDR3 with reference TRBV9 and TRBJ2-7 gives the whole variable domain DSGVTQTPKHLITATGQRVTLRCSPRSGDLSVYWYQQSLDQGLQFLIQYYNGEERAKGNILERFSAQQFPDLHSELNLSSLELGDSALYFCASSVVPGGPYEQYFGPGTRLTVT.